In this sample, the clone carrying this T cell receptor (beta chain) turned up many times. Its antigen is not identified. CDR1 WNHNN and CDR2 SYGVQD come from the germline V gene (reference sequence). V was pared by 7 bases and J by 7 bases, with 13 bases between. The CDR3 contains 13 residues. These data are taken from a study of shared clonotypes between healthy human individuals. General study findings and limits: Rarefaction revealed incomplete sorted-subset sequencing despite large depth.

Each subset's genomic DNA was shared equally among a number of immunoSEQ plates. Some clones are missing from TCRdb's copy, which holds only in-frame ones; the method was immunoSEQ multiplex PCR. The sample includes hundreds of thousands of clones, 74% of them seen just once. V is TRBV10-1 and J is TRBJ2-2; possible D gene TRBD1, 5 bases. Sequences were obtained from memory CD4+ T cells sorted from blood. Subset reported: CD45RA-negative fraction. The origin of this receptor is a young woman in good health. CDR3 sequence: CASKTGGNGELFF. The CDR3 region has the DNA TGCGCCAGCAAAACAGGTGGCAACGGGGAGCTGTTTTTT.